This T cell receptor beta chain is from a study of metastatic and nonmetastatic thyroid tumors. Study-level background: Blood and tumor or nodule tissue repertoires from malignant and benign thyroid patients were compared. The study, taken as a whole, reports: When malignant thyroid tumors were compared with benign nodules, TCR beta diversity was reportedly significantly higher in the malignant tumors. This held in both blood and tumor samples.

The germline V gene has CDR1 MDHEN and CDR2 SYDVKM. With 4 bases removed from V and 4 bases from J, the gap between germline ends came to 11 bases. The CDR3 length is 13 residues. Comments on this clone: The antigen is unknown.

In the source study's methods: A distant-metastasis classifier for papillary thyroid cancer was built using CDR3 differences across clinicopathological groups. TCRdb recomputed clones from the PCR reads via MiXCR. V and J calls and clone size were set by TCRdb, not the authors. The sample has 35,000 to 45,000 clones, more than 25% seen once. Ahead of thyroid surgery, no patient had received treatment of any kind. The sequence was obtained from a male donor with papillary thyroid cancer or a benign thyroid nodule (not recorded which). Some clones in this sample may be carry-over from other donors' samples. The chain has TRBV28 and TRBJ2-7; D not resolved. The specimen sequenced was blood. The CDR3 DNA follows: TGTGCCAGCAGTTACCGGCTACCTTACGAGCAGTACTTC. It translates to CASSYRLPYEQYF.